This T cell receptor (beta chain) is drawn from a study of response to subunit inactivated influenza vaccine. From germline, CDR1 is DFQATT and CDR2 SNEGSKA (reference sequence). Trimming pared 1 base from V and 3 bases from J, leaving 19 bases between. The CDR3 is made up of 17 amino acids. From the RT-PCR reads, TCRdb called clonotypes with MiXCR, one entry per CDR3 protein. The sample carries about 540,000 distinct CDR3 sequences, less than 25% recorded once. The sample also formed part of further work on T cells expressing NK-cell markers. That paper states: With UMIs, 5'RACE template switching was used to make TCR beta cDNA. Sorted CD3+CD56-NKG2C+, CD3+CD56+NKG2C- and CD3+CD56+NKG2C+ T cells were the source of the TCR beta repertoires. Out of eight donors sequenced, seven tested HCMV-seropositive and the remaining one seronegative. Several experiments added an anti-gamma-delta TCR antibody to sort only alpha-beta TCR T cells. Among CD8+ T cells from about six donors, dominant NKG2C+ clonotypes accounted for roughly 1.0-8%.

The source of this sequence is a man between 50 and 59 years old who received an inactivated influenza vaccine. This chain joins TRBV20-1 and TRBJ2-1; D is possibly TRBD2 (5 bases). The sample here was CD4+ T cells sorted from PBMCs, taken roughly 13 days after vaccination. The CDR3 region has the DNA TGCAGTGCTAGAGGGCCCGCAGTAGCGAGGCACTACAATGAGCAGTTCTTC. As protein: CSARGPAVARHYNEQFF.